This TCR beta chain was recovered during a study of blood T cell repertoires in COVID-19. About the research overall: PBMCs, B-cell-depleted T cells, or T cells provided the cDNA or gDNA that made up the material.

Sequenced by immunoSEQ multiplex PCR; TCRdb stores in-frame clones only, minus some. Among fewer than 150,000 clones listed, about 90% were seen once. Germline CDR1 LNHDA, CDR2 SQIVND (reference sequence). There are 14 residues in the CDR3. The V end was cut by 7 bases, the J end by 3 bases, with 13 bases between. The V gene is TRBV19, the J gene TRBJ1-5; TRBD1 is a possible D gene (5 bases). This TCR derives from a woman aged 70-85 years with acute or convalescent COVID-19. The sample comprised peripheral blood. Here the CDR3 DNA reads TGTGCCAGTAACCCCGACAGACACAATCAGCCCCAGCATTTT. It encodes CASNPDRHNQPQHF.